Below are 5 T cell receptor beta chains sequenced from a single sample in a study of T-cell reconstitution after alpha-beta-depleted transplantation in children. A library of TCRbeta sequences, prepared with unique molecular identifiers, was generated. MiXCR, applied by TCRdb to the PCR reads, yields one record per CDR3 protein. Among about 500,000 distinct CDR3 sequences listed, over 25% were seen once. This specimen consisted of PBMCs from the stem cell graft donor, obtained from the stem cell graft. These receptors were obtained from a human donor who donated a stem cell graft to a child with aplastic anemia.

J is TRBJ1-2 and V is TRBV20-1; D remains unclear. Germline CDR1 DFQATT, CDR2 SNEGSKA (reference sequence). The CDR3 is 13 residues long. V lost 8 bases, J lost 2 bases, and 15 bases lay in between. The CDR3 bases are TGCAGTACATTGGCTTTTCGAAACTATGGCTACACCTTC. Its protein is CSTLAFRNYGYTF.

This chain links TRBV4-1 with TRBJ2-1, with D uncertain. The CDR3 extends over 17 amino acids. V was clipped by 1 base and J by 8 bases, with 21 bases between them. Looked up from germline, CDR1 is MGHRA and CDR2 is YSYEKL. CDR3 amino acids: CASSQAVRPRILDEQFF. In nucleotides, the CDR3 is TGCGCCAGCAGCCAAGCCGTCCGACCACGGATTCTTGATGAGCAGTTCTTC.

This clonotype showed up just a few times. The V and J genes are TRBV5-6 and TRBJ1-3; D might be TRBD1 (5 bases). Germline V gene data show CDR1 as SGHDT and CDR2 as YYEEEE. CDR3 length equals 16 residues. Trimming stripped 4 bases from V and 3 bases from J, with 17 bases between. The CDR3 region is CASSPQLGLGGNTIYF. DNA for the CDR3: TGTGCCAGCAGCCCACAGTTGGGACTGGGTGGAAACACCATATATTTT.

The V and J genes are TRBV6-5 and TRBJ2-5; D gene unclear. The V end lost 2 bases, the J end lost 1 base, and 14 bases lay between the germline ends. The CDR3 is 16 amino acids. CDR1 is MNHEY and CDR2 is SVGAGI in the germline V gene. CDR3 coding DNA: TGTGCCAGCAGTTACCGAAGGACGGCGGTCCAAGAGACCCAGTACTTC. Its protein product is CASSYRRTAVQETQYF.

J is TRBJ2-7 and V is TRBV5-1; a weak D match, TRBD1 (6 bases). V was shortened by 4 bases and J by 0 bases, with 14 bases between the two germline ends. Germline-derived CDR1 and CDR2 are SGHRS and YFSETQ. The CDR3 is made up of 15 amino acids. CDR3 nucleotide sequence: TGCGCCAGCAGCATAGACAGGACAGCCTCCTACGAGCAGTACTTC. Its protein is CASSIDRTASYEQYF.